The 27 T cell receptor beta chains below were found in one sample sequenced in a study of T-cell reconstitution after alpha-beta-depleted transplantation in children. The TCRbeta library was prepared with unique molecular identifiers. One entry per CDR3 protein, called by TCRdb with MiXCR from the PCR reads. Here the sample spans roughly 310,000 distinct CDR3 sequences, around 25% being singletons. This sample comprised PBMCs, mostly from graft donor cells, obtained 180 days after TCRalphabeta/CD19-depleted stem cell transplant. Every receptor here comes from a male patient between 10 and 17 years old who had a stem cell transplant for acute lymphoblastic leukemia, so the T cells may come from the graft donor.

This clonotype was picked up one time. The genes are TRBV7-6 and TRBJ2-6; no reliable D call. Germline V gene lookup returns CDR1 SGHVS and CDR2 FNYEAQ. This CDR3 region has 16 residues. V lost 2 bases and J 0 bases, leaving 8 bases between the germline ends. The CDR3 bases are TGTGCCAGCAGCTTAACGTCCTTCTCTGGGGCCAACGTCCTGACTTTC. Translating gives CASSLTSFSGANVLTF.

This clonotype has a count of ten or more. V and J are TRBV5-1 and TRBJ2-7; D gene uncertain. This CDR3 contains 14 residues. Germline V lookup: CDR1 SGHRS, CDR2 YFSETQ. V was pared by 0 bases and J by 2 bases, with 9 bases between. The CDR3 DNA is TGCGCCAGCAGCTTGGTTGCCCCCCCCTACGAGCAGTACTTC. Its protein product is CASSLVAPPYEQYF.

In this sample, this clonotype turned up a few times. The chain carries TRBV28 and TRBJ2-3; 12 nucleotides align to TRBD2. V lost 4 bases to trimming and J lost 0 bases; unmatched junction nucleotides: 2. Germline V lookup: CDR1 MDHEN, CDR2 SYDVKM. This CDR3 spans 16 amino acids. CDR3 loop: CASSSGLAGSTDTQYF. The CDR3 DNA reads TGTGCCAGCAGTTCGGGACTAGCGGGTAGCACAGATACGCAGTATTTT.

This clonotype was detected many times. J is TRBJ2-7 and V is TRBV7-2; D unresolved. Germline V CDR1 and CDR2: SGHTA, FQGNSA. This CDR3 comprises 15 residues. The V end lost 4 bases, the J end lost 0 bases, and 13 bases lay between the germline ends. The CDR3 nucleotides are TGTGCCAGCAGCTCGGCGACCGGGTCCTCCTACGAGCAGTACTTC. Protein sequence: CASSSATGSSYEQYF.

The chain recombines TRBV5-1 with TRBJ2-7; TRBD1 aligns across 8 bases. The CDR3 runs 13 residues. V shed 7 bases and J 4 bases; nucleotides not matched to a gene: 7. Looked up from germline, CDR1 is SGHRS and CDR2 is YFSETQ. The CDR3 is CASFDRGEYEQYF. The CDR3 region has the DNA TGCGCCAGCTTTGACAGGGGAGAATACGAGCAGTACTTC.

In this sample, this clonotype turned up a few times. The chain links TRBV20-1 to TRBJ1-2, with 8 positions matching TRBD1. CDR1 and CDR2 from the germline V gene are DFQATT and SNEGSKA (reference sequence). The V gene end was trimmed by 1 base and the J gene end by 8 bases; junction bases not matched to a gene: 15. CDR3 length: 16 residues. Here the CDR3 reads CSARAPGGAGTEGYTF. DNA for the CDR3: TGCAGTGCTAGAGCCCCAGGGGGCGCCGGGACGGAGGGCTACACCTTC.

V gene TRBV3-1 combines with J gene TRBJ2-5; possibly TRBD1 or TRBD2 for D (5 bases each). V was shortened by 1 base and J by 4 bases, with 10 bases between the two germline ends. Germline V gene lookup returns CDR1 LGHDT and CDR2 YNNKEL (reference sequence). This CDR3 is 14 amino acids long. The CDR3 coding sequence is TGTGCCAGCAGCCAAGGGGACGTCCTAGAGACCCAGTACTTC. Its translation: CASSQGDVLETQYF.

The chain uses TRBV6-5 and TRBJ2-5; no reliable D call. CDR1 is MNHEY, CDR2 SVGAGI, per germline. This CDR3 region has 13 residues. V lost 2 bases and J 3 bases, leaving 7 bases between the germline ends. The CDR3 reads CASSYLWEETQYF. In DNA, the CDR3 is TGTGCCAGCAGTTACCTATGGGAAGAGACCCAGTACTTC.

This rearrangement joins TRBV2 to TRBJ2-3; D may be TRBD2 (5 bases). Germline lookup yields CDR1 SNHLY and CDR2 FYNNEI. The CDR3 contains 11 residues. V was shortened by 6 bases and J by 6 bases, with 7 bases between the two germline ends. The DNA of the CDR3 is TGTGCCAGCAGGAGGGTGGATACGCAGTATTTT. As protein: CASRRVDTQYF.

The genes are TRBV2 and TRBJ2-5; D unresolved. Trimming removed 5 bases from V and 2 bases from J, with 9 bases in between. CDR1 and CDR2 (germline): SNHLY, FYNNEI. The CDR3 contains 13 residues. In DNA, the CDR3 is TGTGCCAGCAGTCATAGGCTTCAAGAGACCCAGTACTTC. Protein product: CASSHRLQETQYF. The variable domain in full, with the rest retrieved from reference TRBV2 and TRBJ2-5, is EPEVTQTPSHQVTQMGQEVILRCVPISNHLYFYWYRQILGQKVEFLVSFYNNEISEKSEIFDDQFSVERPDGSNFTLKIRSTKLEDSAMYFCASSHRLQETQYFGPGTRLLVL.

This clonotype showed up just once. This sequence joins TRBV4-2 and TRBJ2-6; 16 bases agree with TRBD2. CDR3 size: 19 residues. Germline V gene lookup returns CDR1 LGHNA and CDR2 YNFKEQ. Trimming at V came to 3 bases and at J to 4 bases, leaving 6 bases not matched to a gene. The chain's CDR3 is CASSQGLAGGPRGANVLTF. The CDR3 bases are TGTGCCAGCAGCCAGGGACTAGCGGGAGGGCCGAGGGGGGCCAACGTCCTGACTTTC.

CDR3 nucleotide sequence: TGTGCCATCGACGCCGTGAGGGGATGGGCCGGGGAGCTGTTTTTT. Protein sequence: CAIDAVRGWAGELFF. The chain has TRBV12-3 or TRBV12-4 and TRBJ2-2, with D perhaps TRBD1 or TRBD2 (5 bases each). CDR3 size: 15 residues. The V and J ends lost 10 bases and 6 bases respectively, with 21 bases between them.

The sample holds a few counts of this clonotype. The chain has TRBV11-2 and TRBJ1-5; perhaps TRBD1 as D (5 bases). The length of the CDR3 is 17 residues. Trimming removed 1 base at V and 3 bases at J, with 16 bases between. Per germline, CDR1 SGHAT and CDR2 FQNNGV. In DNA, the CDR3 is TGTGCCAGCAGCTTAGGGTTCGGGGGAATTTCCAATCAGCCCCAGCATTTT. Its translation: CASSLGFGGISNQPQHF.

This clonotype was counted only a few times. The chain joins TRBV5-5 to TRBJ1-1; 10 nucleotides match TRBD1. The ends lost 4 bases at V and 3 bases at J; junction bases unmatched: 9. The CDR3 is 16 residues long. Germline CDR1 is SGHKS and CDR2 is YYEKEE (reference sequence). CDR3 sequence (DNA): TGTGCCAGCAGCCCGCCGGGACAGGGGATGGACACTGAAGCTTTCTTT. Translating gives CASSPPGQGMDTEAFF. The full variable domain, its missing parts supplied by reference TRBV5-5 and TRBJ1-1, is DAGVTQSPTHLIKTRGQQVTLRCSPISGHKSVSWYQQVLGQGPQFIFQYYEKEERGRGNFPDRFSARQFPNYSSELNVNALLLGDSALYLCASSPPGQGMDTEAFFGQGTRLTVV.

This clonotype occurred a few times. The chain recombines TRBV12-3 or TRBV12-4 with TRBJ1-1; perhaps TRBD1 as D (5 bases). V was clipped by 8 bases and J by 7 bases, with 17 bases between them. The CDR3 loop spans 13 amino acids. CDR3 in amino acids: CASQFRGDSEAFF. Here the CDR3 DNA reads TGTGCCAGCCAGTTTAGAGGCGACAGTGAAGCTTTCTTT.

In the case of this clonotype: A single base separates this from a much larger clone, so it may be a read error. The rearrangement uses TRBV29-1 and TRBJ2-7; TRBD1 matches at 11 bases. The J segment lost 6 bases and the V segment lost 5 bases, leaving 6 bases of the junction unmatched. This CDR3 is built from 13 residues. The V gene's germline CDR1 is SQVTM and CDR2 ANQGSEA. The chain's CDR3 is CSVSGQGVSEQYF. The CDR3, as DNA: TGCAGCGTTTCGGGACAGGGGGTAAGCGAGCAGTACTTC.

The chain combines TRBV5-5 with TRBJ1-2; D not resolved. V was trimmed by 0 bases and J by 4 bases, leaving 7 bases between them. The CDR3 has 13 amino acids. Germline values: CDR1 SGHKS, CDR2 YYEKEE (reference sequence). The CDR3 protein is CASSLVISYGYTF. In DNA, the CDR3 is TGTGCCAGCAGCTTGGTAATTTCCTATGGCTACACCTTC.

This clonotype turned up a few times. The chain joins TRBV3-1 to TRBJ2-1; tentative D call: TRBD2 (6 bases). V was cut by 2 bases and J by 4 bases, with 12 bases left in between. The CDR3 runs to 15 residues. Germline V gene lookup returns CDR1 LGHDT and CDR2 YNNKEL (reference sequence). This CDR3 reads CASSQRLARYNEQFF. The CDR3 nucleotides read TGTGCCAGCAGCCAAAGGCTAGCGAGGTACAATGAGCAGTTCTTC.

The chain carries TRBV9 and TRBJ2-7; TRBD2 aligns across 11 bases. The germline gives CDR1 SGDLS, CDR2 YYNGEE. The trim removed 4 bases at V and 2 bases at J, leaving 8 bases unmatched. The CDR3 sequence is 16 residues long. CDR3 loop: CASSRLPSGGTYEQYF. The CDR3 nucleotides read TGTGCCAGCAGCCGCCTACCTAGCGGGGGGACCTACGAGCAGTACTTC.

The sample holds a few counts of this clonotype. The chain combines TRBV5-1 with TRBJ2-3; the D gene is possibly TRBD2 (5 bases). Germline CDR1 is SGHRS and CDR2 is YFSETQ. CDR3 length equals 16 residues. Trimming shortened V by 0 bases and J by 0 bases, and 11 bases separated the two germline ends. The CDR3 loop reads CASSLVGGFSTDTQYF. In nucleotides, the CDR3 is TGCGCCAGCAGCTTGGTAGGCGGGTTTAGCACAGATACGCAGTATTTT.

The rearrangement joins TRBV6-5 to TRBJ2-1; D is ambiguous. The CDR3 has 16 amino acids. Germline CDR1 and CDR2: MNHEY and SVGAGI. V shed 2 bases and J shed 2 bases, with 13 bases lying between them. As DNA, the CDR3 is TGTGCCAGCAGTTACGGGGTTAGGGCAGCCTACAATGAGCAGTTCTTC. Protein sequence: CASSYGVRAAYNEQFF.

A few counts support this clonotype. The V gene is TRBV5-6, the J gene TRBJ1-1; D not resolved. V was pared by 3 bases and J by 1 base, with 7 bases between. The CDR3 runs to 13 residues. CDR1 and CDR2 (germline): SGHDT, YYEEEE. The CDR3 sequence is CASSYPKNTEAFF. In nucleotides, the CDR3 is TGTGCCAGCAGCTATCCTAAGAACACTGAAGCTTTCTTT.

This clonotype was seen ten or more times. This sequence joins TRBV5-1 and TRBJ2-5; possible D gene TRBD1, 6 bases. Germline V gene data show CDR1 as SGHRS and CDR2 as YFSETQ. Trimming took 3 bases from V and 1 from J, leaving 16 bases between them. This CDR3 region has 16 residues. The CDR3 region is CASSSAWTASQETQYF. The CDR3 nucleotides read TGCGCCAGCAGCTCGGCCTGGACAGCCTCCCAAGAGACCCAGTACTTC.

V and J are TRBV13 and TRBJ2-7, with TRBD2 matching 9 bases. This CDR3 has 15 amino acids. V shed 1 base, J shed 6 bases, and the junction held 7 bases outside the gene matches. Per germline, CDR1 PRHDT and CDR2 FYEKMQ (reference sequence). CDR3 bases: TGTGCCAGCAGCTTAGAAGGCGTAGCGGGAGCCGAGCAGTACTTC. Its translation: CASSLEGVAGAEQYF.

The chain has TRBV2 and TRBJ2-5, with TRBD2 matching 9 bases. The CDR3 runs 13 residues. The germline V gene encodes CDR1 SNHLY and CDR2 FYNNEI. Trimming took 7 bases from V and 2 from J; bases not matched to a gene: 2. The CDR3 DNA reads TGTGCCAGCACGAGCGGGAGGCAAGAGACCCAGTACTTC. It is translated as CASTSGRQETQYF.

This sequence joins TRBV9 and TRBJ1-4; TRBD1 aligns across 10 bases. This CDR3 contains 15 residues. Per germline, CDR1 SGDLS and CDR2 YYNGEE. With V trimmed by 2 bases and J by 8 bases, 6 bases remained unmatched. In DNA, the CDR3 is TGTGCCAGCAGCGTGGCCGGGACAGGGGACGAAAAACTGTTTTTT. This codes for CASSVAGTGDEKLFF. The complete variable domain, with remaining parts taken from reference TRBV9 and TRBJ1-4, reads DSGVTQTPKHLITATGQRVTLRCSPRSGDLSVYWYQQSLDQGLQFLIQYYNGEERAKGNILERFSAQQFPDLHSELNLSSLELGDSALYFCASSVAGTGDEKLFFGSGTQLSVL.

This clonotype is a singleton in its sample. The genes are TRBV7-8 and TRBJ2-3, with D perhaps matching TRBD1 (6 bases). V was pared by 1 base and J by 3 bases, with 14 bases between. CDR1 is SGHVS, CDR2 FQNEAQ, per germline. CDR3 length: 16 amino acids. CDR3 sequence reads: CASSLVNRERTDTQYF. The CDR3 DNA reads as TGTGCCAGCAGCTTAGTTAACAGGGAGAGGACAGATACGCAGTATTTT.